The 20 T cell receptor beta chains below were found in one sample sequenced in a study of cytomegalovirus exposure and HLA in healthy donors. PCR primers comprised 60 Vbeta and 13 Jbeta primers. Sequencing was performed with immunoSEQ multiplex PCR; in TCRdb, only in-frame clones are kept and a portion is missing. Of 110,000 to 150,000 clones listed, roughly 80% were seen once; the top ten hold roughly 3.5%. Sequences were obtained from PBMCs. These receptors were taken from a male donor in good health and CMV-seronegative.

This chain connects TRBV5-1 to TRBJ2-5, with 7 bases matching TRBD1. Germline CDR1 and CDR2: SGHRS and YFSETQ. The CDR3 extends over 14 amino acids. The J segment lost 5 bases and the V segment lost 4 bases, leaving 8 bases of the junction unmatched. The CDR3 region has the DNA TGCGCCAGCAGCACCCGGACAGGAAGGGAGACCCAGTACTTC. Encoded protein: CASSTRTGRETQYF.

This clone occurred once. The chain joins TRBV5-4 to TRBJ1-1; TRBD1 matches 7 bases. V shed 5 bases, J shed 0 bases, and the junction held 4 bases outside the gene matches. The CDR3 totals 14 residues. Germline V CDR1 and CDR2: SGHNT, YYREEE (reference sequence). The CDR3 bases are TGTGCCAGCAGTCCGGACAGGATGAACACTGAAGCTTTCTTT. Translating it yields CASSPDRMNTEAFF.

J is TRBJ1-5 and V is TRBV27, with D perhaps matching TRBD1 (5 bases). The germline CDR1 and CDR2 sequences are MNHEY and SMNVEV (reference sequence). CDR3 length: 14 residues. The V end was cut by 0 bases, the J end by 10 bases, with 13 bases between. For the CDR3, the DNA is TGTGCCAGCAGTTTATCCCAGGGAAAGTTCCCCCAGCATTTT. Encoded protein: CASSLSQGKFPQHF.

The count of this clone is one. This chain uses TRBV19 with TRBJ2-4, with 7 bases identical to TRBD1. The CDR3 is made up of 16 amino acids. After removal of 6 bases from V and 1 base from J, the junction contained 9 bases not matched to a gene. Germline V gene lookup returns CDR1 LNHDA and CDR2 SQIVND (reference sequence). CDR3 sequence (DNA): TGTGCCAGTAGACATACAGGGGCAAGGGCCAAAAACATTCAGTACTTC. Its translation: CASRHTGARAKNIQYF. The whole variable domain, remainder taken from reference TRBV19 and TRBJ2-4, is DGGITQSPKYLFRKEGQNVTLSCEQNLNHDAMYWYRQDPGQGLRLIYYSQIVNDFQKGDIAEGYSVSREKKESFPLTVTSAQKNPTAFYLCASRHTGARAKNIQYFGAGTRLSVL.

The CDR3 nucleotides read TGTGCCAGTAGGAAAAAGGGACAGAACACTGAAGCTTTCTTT. Its translation is CASRKKGQNTEAFF. V is TRBV19 and J is TRBJ1-1, with D perhaps TRBD1 (6 bases). Germline CDR1 LNHDA, CDR2 SQIVND (reference sequence). V was shortened by 6 bases and J by 1 base, with 12 bases between the two germline ends. The CDR3 is 14 residues long.

The chain is built from TRBV27 and TRBJ2-2; D is unresolved. The CDR3 is 13 residues long. Trimming removed 3 bases at V and 7 bases at J, with 9 bases between. The germline V gene has CDR1 MNHEY and CDR2 SMNVEV (reference sequence). The CDR3 reads CASSLERGGELFF. DNA for the CDR3: TGTGCCAGCAGTTTGGAAAGAGGCGGGGAGCTGTTTTTT.

V is TRBV11-1 and J is TRBJ2-1; D is perhaps TRBD2 (5 bases). Trimming removed 5 bases from V and 9 bases from J, with 29 bases in between. Germline loops: CDR1 SGHAT, CDR2 FQDESV (reference sequence). The CDR3 covers 18 residues. This CDR3 is CASSPKGRGLGPLIEQFF. The CDR3 nucleotides read TGTGCCAGCAGCCCCAAAGGCCGCGGGCTTGGGCCCCTAATTGAGCAGTTCTTC.

The chain joins TRBV9 to TRBJ1-1, with D possibly matching TRBD1 (6 bases). V was pared by 4 bases and J by 0 bases, with 10 bases between. This CDR3 is built from 14 residues. Germline V gene data show CDR1 as SGDLS and CDR2 as YYNGEE. DNA for the CDR3: TGTGCCAGCAGCCCCCGACAGGTGAACACTGAAGCTTTCTTT. Amino acid sequence: CASSPRQVNTEAFF.

V is TRBV19 and J is TRBJ2-1; 11 positions match TRBD2. The CDR3 spans 18 residues. After removal of 6 bases from V and 1 base from J, the junction contained 11 bases not matched to a gene. Germline V gene sequence: CDR1 LNHDA, CDR2 SQIVND (reference sequence). The CDR3 is CASSLSGRVLRSYNEQFF. CDR3 DNA sequence: TGTGCCAGTAGCCTTAGCGGGAGGGTTCTCCGGTCCTACAATGAGCAGTTCTTC.

This clone was recorded only once. V usage is TRBV7-2 and J usage is TRBJ1-2, with D possibly being TRBD1 (6 bases). Trimming took 4 bases from V and 1 from J, leaving 16 bases between them. CDR1 SGHTA and CDR2 FQGNSA come from the germline V gene. The CDR3 is 16 residues long. CDR3 coding DNA: TGTGCCAGCAGCTCCTTGGACAGACCTGTTAACTATGGCTACACCTTC. This codes for CASSSLDRPVNYGYTF.

This rearrangement joins TRBV6-6 to TRBJ1-2; no clear D gene. Looked up from germline, CDR1 is MNHNY and CDR2 is SVGAGI (reference sequence). This CDR3 comprises 13 residues. Trimming shortened V by 8 bases and J by 2 bases, and 12 bases separated the two germline ends. CDR3 coding DNA: TGTGCCAGCTGGGCAGGCGTCAACTATGGCTACACCTTC. Its translation: CASWAGVNYGYTF.

This rearrangement joins TRBV5-1 to TRBJ2-5, with 11 nucleotides matching TRBD2. V was pared by 1 base and J by 3 bases, with 2 bases of the junction left unmatched. CDR1 and CDR2 (germline): SGHRS, YFSETQ. The CDR3 covers 15 residues. The CDR3 loop is CASSLTSGSKETQYF. CDR3 in DNA: TGCGCCAGCAGCTTGACTAGCGGGAGTAAAGAGACCCAGTACTTC.

V is TRBV4-1 and J is TRBJ2-3; 10 bases fit TRBD2. The CDR3 loop spans 15 amino acids. Per germline, CDR1 MGHRA and CDR2 YSYEKL. The V gene end was trimmed by 4 bases and the J gene end by 6 bases; junction bases not matched to a gene: 7. CDR3 sequence reads: CASSPLAGEVDTQYF. The CDR3 DNA follows: TGCGCCAGCAGCCCCCTAGCGGGAGAGGTGGATACGCAGTATTTT.

The V call is TRBV10-2, the J call TRBJ1-2, with 8 bases aligning to TRBD1. Germline lookup yields CDR1 WSHSY and CDR2 SAAADI. Trimming at V came to 3 bases and at J to 4 bases, leaving 4 bases not matched to a gene. CDR3 length equals 14 residues. CDR3 bases: TGCGCCAGCAGTGAAAGGACAGGGTTCTATGGCTACACCTTC. It is translated as CASSERTGFYGYTF.

The chain uses TRBV5-4 and TRBJ2-3; 11 bases align to TRBD2. Unmatched junction bases numbered 6, after V lost 5 bases and J lost 4 bases. The CDR3 sequence is 15 residues long. Germline CDR1 reads SGHNT; CDR2 reads YYREEE (reference sequence). CDR3 protein: CASRVAGGYADTQYF. DNA for the CDR3: TGTGCCAGCAGGGTAGCGGGGGGGTACGCAGATACGCAGTATTTT. Full variable domain (rest looked up from reference TRBV5-4 and TRBJ2-3): ETGVTQSPTHLIKTRGQQVTLRCSSQSGHNTVSWYQQALGQGPQFIFQYYREEENGRGNFPPRFSGLQFPNYSSELNVNALELDDSALYLCASRVAGGYADTQYFGPGTRLTVL.

V gene TRBV27 combines with J gene TRBJ2-1; the match to TRBD2 covers 13 bases. The CDR3 runs 15 residues. Germline V lookup: CDR1 MNHEY, CDR2 SMNVEV (reference sequence). V dropped 2 bases and J dropped 8; count of bases not matched to a gene: 3. The CDR3 sequence is CASSLTSGRGYEQFF. DNA of the CDR3: TGTGCCAGCAGTTTAACTAGCGGGAGGGGGTATGAGCAGTTCTTC.

The genes are TRBV18 and TRBJ2-3; TRBD2 matches 14 bases. CDR1 and CDR2 from the germline V gene are KGHSH and LQKENI. The CDR3 sequence is 18 residues long. Trimming at V came to 3 bases and at J to 0 bases, leaving 5 bases not matched to a gene. CDR3 loop: CASSPGLAGGTSTDTQYF. The DNA of the CDR3 is TGTGCCAGCTCACCTGGACTAGCGGGGGGTACTAGCACAGATACGCAGTATTTT.

The chain couples TRBV7-2 to TRBJ2-7; D remains unclear. Per germline, CDR1 SGHTA and CDR2 FQGNSA. The CDR3 covers 14 residues. Trimming took 5 bases from V and 2 from J, leaving 13 bases between them. The CDR3 nucleotides read TGTGCCAGCAGCCCCCTCGTGAGGACCTACGAGCAGTACTTC. Amino acids: CASSPLVRTYEQYF.

The chain is built from TRBV15 and TRBJ1-6; 9 bases match TRBD1. The V gene's germline CDR1 is LNHNV and CDR2 YYDKDF (reference sequence). Losses at the gene ends were 3 bases for V and 17 bases for J; bases not matched to a gene: 11. The CDR3 loop spans 14 amino acids. CDR3 DNA: TGTGCCACCAGCAGGAACCGGGACAGGGAAGTCGTCCACTTT. Translated: CATSRNRDREVVHF.

CDR3 bases: TGTGCCAGCAGCGCCGGACAGGGTGGGACCGGGGAGCTGTTTTTT. Its protein is CASSAGQGGTGELFF. The J gene is TRBJ2-2, the V gene TRBV11-3, with 8 bases fitting TRBD1. The CDR3 loop spans 15 amino acids. The V gene's germline CDR1 is SGHNT and CDR2 YENEEA. Trimming took 5 bases from V and 5 from J; bases not matched to a gene: 7.